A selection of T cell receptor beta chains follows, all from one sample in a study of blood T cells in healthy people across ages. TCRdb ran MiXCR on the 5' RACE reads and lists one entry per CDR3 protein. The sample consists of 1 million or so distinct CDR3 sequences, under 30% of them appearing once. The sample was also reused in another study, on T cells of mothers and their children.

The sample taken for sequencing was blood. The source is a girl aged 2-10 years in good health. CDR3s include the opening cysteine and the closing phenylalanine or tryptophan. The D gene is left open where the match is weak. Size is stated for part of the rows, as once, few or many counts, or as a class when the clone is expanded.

TGCAGCGTCGCCCTGGAGGGCCCCTACGAGCAGTACTTC	CSVALEGPYEQYF	TRBJ2-7	-	TRBV29-1	-
TGTGCCAGCAGCTCAGGACAGGGAGAACAGTTCTTC	CASSSGQGEQFF	TRBJ2-1	few	TRBV11-3	TRBD1
TGCAGCGGCCGTGGGGGAGGAAAAGGCGGGGAGCTGTTTTTT	CSGRGGGKGGELFF	TRBJ2-2	few	TRBV29-1	-
TGTGCCAGCAGTCTGATGACAGGGTTTGATTCACCCCTCCACTTT	CASSLMTGFDSPLHF	TRBJ1-6	few	TRBV12-3/TRBV12-4	TRBD1
TGCGCCAGCAGCCAAGGGGTCCGGGAACGCCTCCACTTT	CASSQGVRERLHF	TRBJ1-6	many	TRBV4-3	-
TGTGCCATCAGTGAGACAGGGGATGGAGATACGCAGTATTTT	CAISETGDGDTQYF	TRBJ2-3	-	TRBV10-3	TRBD1
TGTGCCAGCAGCTTAAACAGTGGGGCAAACCGAGAGATTCAGTACTTC	CASSLNSGANREIQYF	TRBJ2-4	-	TRBV7-6	-
TGTGCCAGCAGCTTTTCTTGGAGCTCCTACAATGAGCAGTTCTTC	CASSFSWSSYNEQFF	TRBJ2-1	-	TRBV7-8	-
TGCGCCAGCAGCTTGGCTCCTCTTTCAGGGGATACGCAGTATTTT	CASSLAPLSGDTQYF	TRBJ2-3	-	TRBV5-1	-
TGTGCCAGCAGCTTTGGCATTGGTGGGAGACCCCTCCACTTT	CASSFGIGGRPLHF	TRBJ1-6	few	TRBV7-8	-
TGTGCCAGCAGTTTCAGCCCCAACTATGGCTACACCTTC	CASSFSPNYGYTF	TRBJ1-2	-	TRBV12-3/TRBV12-4	-
TGTGCCAGCAGCTTCACTAGCGGGGGGTCCTACGAGCAGTACTTC	CASSFTSGGSYEQYF	TRBJ2-7	few	TRBV7-2	TRBD2
TGTGCCAGCAGTTTATCGTACGACATAAATCAGCCCCAGCATTTT	CASSLSYDINQPQHF	TRBJ1-5	-	TRBV27	-
TGTGCCAGCAGTCCCCAGCTGGAGCAGTACTTC	CASSPQLEQYF	TRBJ2-7	-	TRBV13	-
TGCAGTGCTAGGGCGACAGGGGCAAACACCATATATTTT	CSARATGANTIYF	TRBJ1-3	-	TRBV20-1	TRBD1
TGCAGTGCTAGGACAGGTTGGGAGCAGTACTTC	CSARTGWEQYF	TRBJ2-5	few	TRBV20-1	-
TGTGCCAGCAGTTACGGGCAGGGTGGCCACAATGAGCAGTTCTTC	CASSYGQGGHNEQFF	TRBJ2-1	-	TRBV6-5	-
TGTGCCAGCAGCTTAACTTTCACGGGGACGCTGGGCGGCTACACCTTC	CASSLTFTGTLGGYTF	TRBJ1-2	once	TRBV13	-
TGCAGTGCTAGAGACACATCCGTCTCAGGCACTGAGCAGTTCTTC	CSARDTSVSGTEQFF	TRBJ2-1	-	TRBV20-1	-
TGCAGCGGCGGGACAGGGGTTGGTACTGAAGCTTTCTTT	CSGGTGVGTEAFF	TRBJ1-1	few	TRBV29-1	TRBD1
TGCGCCAGCAGCTCCTACGACCGGGACACGCAGTATTTT	CASSSYDRDTQYF	TRBJ2-3	-	TRBV5-1	-
TGTGCCAGCAGTTACTCGACTGAGGGGGGGGAGACCCAGTACTTC	CASSYSTEGGETQYF	TRBJ2-5	few	TRBV6-2/TRBV6-3	-